These 17 T cell receptor beta chains were all obtained from the same sample, sequenced in a study of shared clonotypes between healthy human individuals. TCRdb keeps only in-frame clones here, not all; method: immunoSEQ multiplex PCR. The sample holds about 2 million clones, roughly 94% seen once. The sequencing input was naive CD4+ T cells sorted from blood. Subset described: CD45RA+ positively selected. The receptors derive from a man aged 18-30 years in good health.

The V and J genes are TRBV5-1 and TRBJ1-2; unclear D gene. The CDR3 consists of 15 residues. The germline CDR1 and CDR2 sequences are SGHRS and YFSETQ. Trimming removed 0 bases at V and 0 bases at J, with 9 bases between. The CDR3 DNA reads TGCGCCAGCAGCTTGGACCCACTCTCTAACTATGGCTACACCTTC. It is translated as CASSLDPLSNYGYTF.

The rearrangement uses TRBV5-4 and TRBJ1-1; no clear D gene. Germline CDR1 SGHNT, CDR2 YYREEE (reference sequence). There are 13 residues in the CDR3. The germline V and J ends were trimmed by 2 bases and 4 bases, with 9 bases remaining between them. The CDR3 loop reads CASSFSEGTEAFF. The CDR3 DNA follows: TGTGCCAGCAGCTTTTCCGAGGGCACTGAAGCTTTCTTT. Full variable domain (rest looked up from reference TRBV5-4 and TRBJ1-1): ETGVTQSPTHLIKTRGQQVTLRCSSQSGHNTVSWYQQALGQGPQFIFQYYREEENGRGNFPPRFSGLQFPNYSSELNVNALELDDSALYLCASSFSEGTEAFFGQGTRLTVV.

This clone appeared once. The CDR3 sequence: CASSPPGQGRDEQFF. As DNA, the CDR3 is TGTGCCAGCTCACCACCGGGACAGGGAAGAGATGAGCAGTTCTTC. The chain combines TRBV18 with TRBJ2-1; TRBD1 matches at 9 bases. The germline V gene has CDR1 KGHSH and CDR2 LQKENI. Trimming cost V 0 bases and J 8 bases; bases outside gene matches: 5. This CDR3 has 15 amino acids.

J is TRBJ1-4 and V is TRBV6-1, with 7 nucleotides matching TRBD1. This CDR3 has 17 amino acids. Trimming removed 3 bases from V and 2 bases from J; junction bases left unmatched: 9. Germline values: CDR1 MNHNS, CDR2 SASEGT. The CDR3 sequence is CASSERPSGGTNEKLFF. CDR3 coding DNA: TGTGCCAGCAGTGAGCGTCCATCAGGGGGGACTAATGAAAAACTGTTTTTT.

This clone is a singleton in its sample. V usage is TRBV7-9 and J usage is TRBJ1-3; D unclear. Trimming left V 4 bases short and J 2 bases short, with 9 bases between. Germline CDR1 and CDR2: SEHNR and FQNEAQ (reference sequence). There are 14 residues in the CDR3. The CDR3 sequence: CASSSTVAGNTIYF. The CDR3 DNA reads TGTGCCAGCAGCTCAACAGTCGCTGGAAACACCATATATTTT.

Only one count was recorded for this clone. The chain has TRBV6-5 and TRBJ1-1, with TRBD1 identical over 9 bases. This CDR3 has 14 residues. V lost 6 bases to trimming and J lost 8 bases; unmatched junction nucleotides: 10. Germline values: CDR1 MNHEY, CDR2 SVGAGI. In nucleotides, the CDR3 is TGTGCCAGCAGACCGACAGGGGGGAATCAGGAAGCTTTCTTT. Protein product: CASRPTGGNQEAFF.

This chain connects TRBV6-6 to TRBJ2-1; perhaps D is TRBD1 or TRBD2 (5 bases each). Germline V gives CDR1 MNHNY, CDR2 SVGAGI (reference sequence). CDR3 length equals 14 residues. Deletions cut 10 bases from V and 7 bases from J, with 20 bases between. The CDR3 reads CANSRDDTPNEQFF. The CDR3 coding sequence is TGTGCCAATTCACGGGACGACACACCAAATGAGCAGTTCTTC.

This clone came up once. The rearrangement joins TRBV7-3 to TRBJ1-3; D remains ambiguous. The CDR3 is 13 residues long. Germline CDR1 is SGHTA and CDR2 is FQGTGA. V gave up 5 bases and J gave up 1 base, with 6 bases separating them. CDR3 in amino acids: CASSPGSGNTIYF. The CDR3 DNA follows: TGTGCCAGCAGCCCAGGATCTGGAAACACCATATATTTT.

The genes are TRBV5-1 and TRBJ1-4; D unresolved. CDR1 and CDR2 from the germline V gene are SGHRS and YFSETQ. V was pared by 0 bases and J by 4 bases, with 10 bases between. The CDR3 extends over 15 amino acids. The CDR3 nucleotides read TGCGCCAGCAGCTTGGCCCAGACTGATAATGAAAAACTGTTTTTT. Protein product: CASSLAQTDNEKLFF.

V is TRBV7-3 and J is TRBJ2-3; D ambiguous. The CDR3 has 13 amino acids. Trimming took 5 bases from V and 4 from J, leaving 10 bases between them. Germline assignment: CDR1 SGHTA and CDR2 FQGTGA. The DNA of the CDR3 is TGTGCCAGCAGCCACGGCTCGTCAGATACGCAGTATTTT. Amino acids: CASSHGSSDTQYF.

The CDR3 is CASMPGHLYEQYF. For the CDR3, the DNA is TGTGCCAGCATGCCGGGACACCTATACGAGCAGTACTTC. The rearrangement joins TRBV6-1 to TRBJ2-7; perhaps TRBD1 as D (6 bases). V gave up 7 bases and J gave up 4 bases, with 14 bases separating them. CDR1 and CDR2 (germline): MNHNS, SASEGT. The CDR3 covers 13 residues.

This sequence joins TRBV5-1 and TRBJ2-6, with D perhaps matching TRBD1 (5 bases). Germline loops: CDR1 SGHRS, CDR2 YFSETQ. Trimming removed 0 bases from V and 2 bases from J, with 9 bases in between. The CDR3 runs to 16 residues. CDR3 amino acids: CASSLAQGPGANVLTF. The CDR3, as DNA: TGCGCCAGCAGCTTGGCCCAGGGCCCTGGGGCCAACGTCCTGACTTTC.

The J gene is TRBJ1-6, the V gene TRBV6-1; 9 bases are shared with TRBD1. V shed 6 bases and J 6 bases; nucleotides not matched to a gene: 6. This CDR3 spans 15 amino acids. Germline V gene sequence: CDR1 MNHNS, CDR2 SASEGT. The CDR3 sequence: CASRIQGAGNSPLHF. DNA of the CDR3: TGTGCCAGCAGGATACAGGGGGCAGGTAATTCACCCCTCCACTTT.

This sequence joins TRBV5-6 and TRBJ2-3; TRBD2 aligns across 11 bases. The germline CDR1 and CDR2 sequences are SGHDT and YYEEEE. The ends lost 1 base at V and 1 base at J; junction bases unmatched: 11. CDR3 length: 19 amino acids. The CDR3 loop reads CASSLWGSGGAPGTDTQYF. In nucleotides, the CDR3 is TGTGCCAGCAGCTTGTGGGGTAGCGGGGGGGCCCCCGGCACAGATACGCAGTATTTT.

A word on this clone: Possible read error: a much larger clone is one base away. Other nucleotide sequences in the sample specify the same CDR3. The rearrangement links TRBV18 to TRBJ2-5; unclear D gene. Trimming cost V 5 bases and J 5 bases, with 6 bases left between them. The CDR3 is 11 amino acids. Germline CDR1 KGHSH, CDR2 LQKENI. CDR3 coding DNA: TGTGCCAGCTCAACCGGCGAGACCCAGTACTTC. Its protein is CASSTGETQYF.

The chain is built from TRBV7-2 and TRBJ2-5; D gene ambiguous. The germline V gene encodes CDR1 SGHTA and CDR2 FQGNSA. The length of the CDR3 is 17 residues. Trimming stripped 6 bases from V and 3 bases from J, with 23 bases between. The CDR3: CASSLRPGSGVEETQYF. As DNA, the CDR3 is TGTGCCAGCAGTTTAAGACCAGGAAGTGGGGTGGAAGAGACCCAGTACTTC.

For this clone: Other DNA sequences from this sample encode an identical CDR3 as well. The rearrangement uses TRBV6-5 and TRBJ2-3; D remains ambiguous. Germline V gene lookup returns CDR1 MNHEY and CDR2 SVGAGI. This CDR3 comprises 15 residues. V lost 0 bases to trimming and J lost 0 bases, with 7 bases between them. CDR3 sequence (DNA): TGTGCCAGCAGTTACTCGGGTACTAGCACAGATACGCAGTATTTT. This sequence encodes CASSYSGTSTDTQYF.